This record concerns one T cell receptor beta chain sequence. The antigen remains unidentified. The data are from a study of graft-versus-host responses after intestinal transplantation. The overall study: The transplants performed in recipients were multivisceral, liver-intestinal, or isolated intestinal. Recipients uniformly received anti-thymocyte globulin induction, followed by tacrolimus and steroids for approximately 3 years. Findings and caveats of the study: Early post-transplant declines in HvG were associated with peak levels of circulating GvH clones.

The protocol was immunoSEQ multiplex PCR, while the TCRdb copy is restricted to in-frame clones and leaves out a portion. The data show around 110,000 clones, 93% seen once. The CDR3 totals 12 residues. V lost 8 bases and J 5 bases, leaving 12 bases between the germline ends. Looked up from germline, CDR1 is SNHLY and CDR2 is FYNNEI. The sample in question was unstimulated CD8+ T cells sorted from spleen or lymph node cells, obtained before transplant. The sequence derives from a human donor who was the organ donor for an intestinal transplant. The genes are TRBV2 and TRBJ1-2; D might be TRBD1 (5 bases). The CDR3 bases are TGTGCCAGCGGGGCAGACACATATGGCTACACCTTC. The encoded protein is CASGADTYGYTF.